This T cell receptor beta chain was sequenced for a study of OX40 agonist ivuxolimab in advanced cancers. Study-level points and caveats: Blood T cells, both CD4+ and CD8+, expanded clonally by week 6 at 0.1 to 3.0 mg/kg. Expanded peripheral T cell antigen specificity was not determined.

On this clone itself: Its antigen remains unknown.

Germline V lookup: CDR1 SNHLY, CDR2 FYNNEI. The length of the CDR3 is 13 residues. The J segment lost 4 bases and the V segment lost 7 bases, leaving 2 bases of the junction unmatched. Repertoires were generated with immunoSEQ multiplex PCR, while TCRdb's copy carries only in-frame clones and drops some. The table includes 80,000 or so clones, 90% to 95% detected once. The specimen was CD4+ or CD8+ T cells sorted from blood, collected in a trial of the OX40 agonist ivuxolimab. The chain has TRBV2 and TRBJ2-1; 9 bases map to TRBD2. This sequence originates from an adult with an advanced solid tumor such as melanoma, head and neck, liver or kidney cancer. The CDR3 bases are TGTGCCAGCACTAGCGGGGAGTACAATGAGCAGTTCTTC. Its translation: CASTSGEYNEQFF.